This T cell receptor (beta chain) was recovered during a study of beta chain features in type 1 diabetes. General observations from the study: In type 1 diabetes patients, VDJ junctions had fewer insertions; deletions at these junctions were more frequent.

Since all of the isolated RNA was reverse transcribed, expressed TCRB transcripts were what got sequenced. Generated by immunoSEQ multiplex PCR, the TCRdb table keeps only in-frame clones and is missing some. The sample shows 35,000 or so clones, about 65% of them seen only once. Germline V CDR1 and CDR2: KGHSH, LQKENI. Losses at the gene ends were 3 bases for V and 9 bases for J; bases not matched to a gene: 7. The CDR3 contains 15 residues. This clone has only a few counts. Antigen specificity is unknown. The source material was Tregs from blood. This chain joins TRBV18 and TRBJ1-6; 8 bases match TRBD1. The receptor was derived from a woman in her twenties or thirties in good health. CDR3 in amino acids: CASSPRGTGASPLHF. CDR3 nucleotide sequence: TGTGCCAGCTCACCTAGAGGGACAGGAGCTTCACCCCTCCACTTT.